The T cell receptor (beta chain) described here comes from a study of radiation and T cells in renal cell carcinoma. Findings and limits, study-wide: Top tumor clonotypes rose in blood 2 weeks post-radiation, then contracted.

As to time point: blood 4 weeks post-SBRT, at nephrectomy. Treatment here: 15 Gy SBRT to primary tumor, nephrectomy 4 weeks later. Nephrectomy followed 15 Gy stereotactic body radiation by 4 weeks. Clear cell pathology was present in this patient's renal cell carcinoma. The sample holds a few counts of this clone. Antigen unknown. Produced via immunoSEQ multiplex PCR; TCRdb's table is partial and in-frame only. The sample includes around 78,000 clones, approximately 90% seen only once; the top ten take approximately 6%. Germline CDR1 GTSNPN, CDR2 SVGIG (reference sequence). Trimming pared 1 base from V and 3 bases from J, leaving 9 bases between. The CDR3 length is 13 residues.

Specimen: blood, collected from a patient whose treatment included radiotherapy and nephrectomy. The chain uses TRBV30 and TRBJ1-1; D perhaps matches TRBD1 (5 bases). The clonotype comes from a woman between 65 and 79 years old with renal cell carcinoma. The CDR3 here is CAWSDRDDTEAFF. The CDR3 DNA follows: TGTGCCTGGAGTGACCGGGACGACACTGAAGCTTTCTTT.